This T cell receptor (beta chain) comes out of a study of CD8 T cells in Susac syndrome. With regard to this clonotype: Its target is unknown.

This CDR3 is 11 amino acids long. Per germline, CDR1 SGHRS and CDR2 YFSETQ. V gave up 8 bases and J gave up 7 bases; unmatched junction bases: 3. Sequencing of TCR beta covered CD8+ and CD4+ T cells obtained from blood. TEMRA cells were FACS-enriched, while CD8+ and CD4+ T cells were negatively isolated. cDNA came from approximately 0.5 to 1 ug RNA primed by random hexamers. The CDR3 of TCR beta was amplified by immunoSEQ multiplex PCR across 54 Vbeta and 13 Jbeta. Using its own MiXCR run on the immunoSEQ multiplex PCR reads, TCRdb lists one record per CDR3 protein. The top ten hold around 0.12% of the sample, which has 120,000 or so distinct CDR3 sequences, 90% to 95% seen once. General observations from the study: TCR sequencing and HLA analysis covered a relatively small number of individuals.

This clonotype was sampled from a human donor in good health. Input material: CD4+ T cells from PBMCs. The V and J genes are TRBV5-1 and TRBJ2-1; 7 bases are shared with TRBD1. CDR3: CASRQGNEQFF. DNA of the CDR3: TGCGCCAGTCGACAGGGAAATGAGCAGTTCTTC. The variable domain in full, with the rest retrieved from reference TRBV5-1 and TRBJ2-1, is KAGVTQTPRYLIKTRGQQVTLSCSPISGHRSVSWYQQTPGQGLQFLFEYFSETQRNKGNFPGRFSGRQFSNSRSEMNVSTLELGDSALYLCASRQGNEQFFGPGTRLTVL.